Following are 23 T cell receptor beta chains from one sample sequenced in a study of spatial heterogeneity in lung cancer (dated by TCRdb to between 2018 and 2021). According to the study, the label for this sample's time point signals: sample taken at primary tumor resection. Library preparation employed 5' RACE. TCRdb lists the instrument as NextSeq 500. Starting from the raw public reads, TCRdb applied fastp trimming at Q25, assembled clones with MiXCR and retained in-frame beta chains. A single entry per CDR3 protein holds the most common genes and DNA from its merged rows. The sample data list around 63,000 distinct CDR3 sequences, and roughly 6.4% of these were observed just once. Roughly 14% of the sample is taken by the ten largest. Source: PBMCs, taken at surgery. The receptors come from a female donor with early-stage non-small cell lung cancer.

This clonotype was seen only a few times. This chain links TRBV7-9 with TRBJ2-2, with a weak D call TRBD1 (6 bases). V gave up 4 bases and J gave up 2 bases, with 14 bases separating them. Germline values: CDR1 SEHNR, CDR2 FQNEAQ (reference sequence). This CDR3 region has 16 residues. The CDR3 sequence: CASSSNPGHNTGELFF. CDR3 DNA sequence: TGTGCCAGCAGCTCCAACCCGGGACATAACACCGGGGAGCTGTTTTTT.

This clonotype showed up just a few times. The rearrangement links TRBV12-3 or TRBV12-4 to TRBJ2-7; TRBD1 is a possible D gene (6 bases). The CDR3 is 12 amino acids. The V gene lost 6 bases and the J gene lost 6 bases, with 12 bases spanning the gap. The CDR3 loop reads CASSQGQFEQYF. CDR3 nucleotides: TGTGCCAGCAGCCAGGGACAATTCGAGCAGTACTTC.

This clonotype was seen repeatedly, ten times or more. The chain employs TRBV28 and TRBJ1-5, with 7 nucleotides matching TRBD1. The CDR3 has 16 residues. J gave up 1 base and V 6 bases, and 9 bases lay outside the gene matches. CDR1 and CDR2 from the germline V gene are MDHEN and SYDVKM. CDR3 coding DNA: TGTGCCAGCAGAAAAGGAGGGGGCAGCAGCAATCAGCCCCAGCATTTT. This sequence encodes CASRKGGGSSNQPQHF.

The chain joins TRBV12-3 or TRBV12-4 to TRBJ1-5, with unresolved D. V gave up 8 bases and J gave up 0 bases, with 11 bases separating them. This CDR3 is 14 amino acids long. The CDR3 is CASARENSNQPQHF. DNA of the CDR3: TGTGCCAGCGCCCGGGAGAATAGCAATCAGCCCCAGCATTTT.

Comment on this clonotype: A much larger clone differs from this one at a single base, so this may be a read error. The CDR3 protein is CASIADRGRGHRGNSPLHF. As DNA, the CDR3 is TGTGCCAGCATTGCCGACAGGGGGCGGGGCCACAGGGGGAATTCACCCCTCCACTTT. The chain is built from TRBV12-3 or TRBV12-4 and TRBJ1-6; 10 bases line up with TRBD1. After removal of 7 bases from V and 7 bases from J, the junction contained 19 bases not matched to a gene. The CDR3 runs 19 residues.

This clonotype was counted many times. CDR3 nucleotide sequence: TGTGCCAGCAGCCGTCCACTTAACGATCAAGCTGGCTACACCTTC. It specifies CASSRPLNDQAGYTF. The V gene is TRBV12-3 or TRBV12-4, the J gene TRBJ1-2; D not certain. V shed 6 bases and J shed 7 bases, with 21 bases lying between them. The CDR3 is 15 residues long.

In its sample, this clonotype was seen a few times. The chain joins TRBV5-1 to TRBJ2-3, with 8 bases aligning to TRBD2. V shed 4 bases, J shed 3 bases, and the junction held 10 bases outside the gene matches. This CDR3 comprises 16 residues. CDR1 is SGHRS and CDR2 is YFSETQ in the germline V gene. DNA of the CDR3: TGCGCCAGCAGCCCTACCGGACTAGCCTTGACAGATACGCAGTATTTT. It yields the protein CASSPTGLALTDTQYF.

This clonotype was seen only a few times. V gene TRBV4-1 combines with J gene TRBJ2-3; D could derive from TRBD1 or TRBD2 (5 bases each). CDR1 and CDR2 (germline): MGHRA, YSYEKL. This CDR3 is built from 14 residues. V was pared by 4 bases and J by 5 bases, with 13 bases between. DNA of the CDR3: TGCGCCAGCAGCCTTAGGTGGGGGAGAGATACGCAGTATTTT. Residues: CASSLRWGRDTQYF.

This clonotype was seen repeatedly, ten times or more. V is TRBV20-1 and J is TRBJ2-3; D gene ambiguous. CDR1 is DFQATT, CDR2 SNEGSKA, per germline (reference sequence). V dropped 3 bases and J dropped 1 base, with 17 bases sitting between them. The CDR3 is made up of 16 amino acids. The CDR3 loop reads CSASLDPRWGTDTQYF. CDR3 nucleotides: TGCAGTGCTAGCCTCGACCCCCGGTGGGGCACAGATACGCAGTATTTT.

This clonotype was found many times. J is TRBJ2-3 and V is TRBV12-5; D unclear. V was shortened by 5 bases and J by 3 bases, with 3 bases between the two germline ends. Germline CDR1 reads LGHNT; CDR2 reads FRNRAP. This CDR3 region has 11 residues. The CDR3 DNA follows: TGTGCTAGTGGTGTAACAGATACGCAGTATTTT. It yields the protein CASGVTDTQYF.

This clonotype was counted many times. The rearrangement joins TRBV5-1 to TRBJ2-2; D is undetermined. The CDR3 consists of 17 residues. Germline lookup yields CDR1 SGHRS and CDR2 YFSETQ. V shed 1 base and J shed 0 bases, with 13 bases lying between them. The CDR3 DNA is TGCGCCAGCAGCTTGTCGGCAGCTGACACGAACACCGGGGAGCTGTTTTTT. Its translation is CASSLSAADTNTGELFF. The entire variable domain, with the rest obtained from reference TRBV5-1 and TRBJ2-2, is as follows: KAGVTQTPRYLIKTRGQQVTLSCSPISGHRSVSWYQQTPGQGLQFLFEYFSETQRNKGNFPGRFSGRQFSNSRSEMNVSTLELGDSALYLCASSLSAADTNTGELFFGEGSRLTVL.

This clonotype was seen ten or more times. V usage is TRBV2 and J usage is TRBJ2-5; 8 bases are a match to TRBD1. The CDR3 runs to 15 residues. J was trimmed by 3 bases and V by 3 bases; bases with no gene match: 6. The V gene's germline CDR1 is SNHLY and CDR2 FYNNEI. The CDR3 nucleotides are TGTGCCAGCAGTGAGTCCAGGGGGCGCGAAGAGACCCAGTACTTC. Translating gives CASSESRGREETQYF.

This clonotype was observed many times. This chain joins TRBV12-3 or TRBV12-4 and TRBJ1-1; tentative D call: TRBD1 (6 bases). The CDR3 has 16 residues. V was pared by 3 bases and J by 1 base, with 15 bases between. The CDR3 coding sequence is TGTGCCAGCAGTTTCCTCCCGGGGGCCGGGAACACTGAAGCTTTCTTT. It encodes CASSFLPGAGNTEAFF.

There are many counts of this clonotype. The chain employs TRBV4-2 and TRBJ1-1; D remains ambiguous. V lost 1 base, J lost 8 bases, and 11 bases lay in between. Germline CDR1 is LGHNA and CDR2 is YNFKEQ. CDR3 size: 13 residues. CDR3 sequence: CASSQVYGPEAFF. For the CDR3, the DNA is TGTGCCAGCAGCCAAGTTTACGGGCCCGAAGCTTTCTTT.

The chain couples TRBV14 to TRBJ2-7; possible D gene TRBD2, 5 bases. In germline, CDR1 is SGHDN, CDR2 FVKESK. The CDR3 runs 13 residues. The V gene lost 6 bases and the J gene lost 1 base, with 10 bases spanning the gap. The CDR3 reads CASSQTNSYEQYV. The CDR3, as DNA: TGTGCCAGCAGTCAGACTAATTCCTACGAGCAGTACGTC.

This clonotype was seen many times. This rearrangement joins TRBV3-1 to TRBJ1-1; D might be TRBD1 (5 bases). The ends were cut back, 4 bases at V and 5 bases at J, with 14 bases in the middle. CDR3 size: 14 residues. Germline V CDR1 and CDR2: LGHDT, YNNKEL (reference sequence). DNA of the CDR3: TGTGCCAGCAGCCCAACGGGGGGGTCTACTGAAGCTTTCTTT. Translation gives CASSPTGGSTEAFF.

This clonotype turned up a few times. The gene calls are TRBV20-1 and TRBJ1-5; D is uncertain. The V end was cut by 4 bases, the J end by 6 bases, with 16 bases between. The length of the CDR3 is 14 residues. CDR1 and CDR2 (germline): DFQATT, SNEGSKA (reference sequence). This chain's CDR3 is CSATDVQRGQPQHF. The CDR3 DNA is TGCAGTGCTACCGACGTACAAAGAGGTCAGCCCCAGCATTTT.

In this sample, this clonotype turned up many times. J is TRBJ2-3 and V is TRBV15; D uncertain. The CDR3 loop spans 14 amino acids. Trimming stripped 5 bases from V and 4 bases from J, with 13 bases between. Germline assignment: CDR1 LNHNV and CDR2 YYDKDF (reference sequence). The CDR3 sequence: CATSELLTADTQYF. The CDR3 DNA is TGTGCCACCAGCGAGCTGTTGACGGCAGATACGCAGTATTTT.

This clonotype occurred a few times. This rearrangement joins TRBV20-1 to TRBJ2-7; tentative D call: TRBD1 (5 bases). The CDR3 loop spans 13 amino acids. V lost 7 bases and J lost 4, with 17 bases in between. Looked up from germline, CDR1 is DFQATT and CDR2 is SNEGSKA (reference sequence). The CDR3 sequence is CSGSSDKDYEQYF. The CDR3 DNA follows: TGCAGTGGGTCCTCGGACAAGGATTACGAGCAGTACTTC.

Ten or more counts support this clonotype. The chain joins TRBV28 to TRBJ1-1; 7 bases are a match to TRBD1. V trimming: 6 bases; J trimming: 3 bases; junction bases outside the gene matches: 7. The CDR3 is 14 amino acids. The V gene's germline CDR1 is MDHEN and CDR2 SYDVKM. In DNA form, the CDR3 reads TGTGCCAGCAGATACCCGACAGGGCACACTGAAGCTTTCTTT. It is translated as CASRYPTGHTEAFF.

The chain couples TRBV11-2 to TRBJ1-3; D not certain. V lost 1 base, J lost 4 bases, and 11 bases lay in between. Looked up from germline, CDR1 is SGHAT and CDR2 is FQNNGV. The CDR3 covers 15 residues. This CDR3 reads CASSLGRAEGNTIYF. CDR3 DNA: TGTGCCAGCAGCTTAGGGCGGGCGGAAGGAAACACCATATATTTT.

This clonotype was detected many times. J is TRBJ2-1 and V is TRBV2; 11 bases agree with TRBD2. Trimming removed 5 bases from V and 7 bases from J; junction bases left unmatched: 7. Germline loops: CDR1 SNHLY, CDR2 FYNNEI. The CDR3 contains 15 residues. DNA of the CDR3: TGTGCCAGCAGTAAACTAGCGGGAGTGTGGAATGAGCAGTTCTTC. It is translated as CASSKLAGVWNEQFF.

This clonotype was recorded many times. The chain is built from TRBV2 and TRBJ1-2; D possibly corresponds to TRBD1 (5 bases). Trimming took off 7 bases at V and 6 bases at J, with 12 bases between the two ends. Germline CDR1 is SNHLY and CDR2 is FYNNEI. This CDR3 has 12 amino acids. The CDR3 here is CASTRDWDGYTF. CDR3 DNA sequence: TGTGCCAGCACCCGGGACTGGGATGGCTACACCTTC.